This T cell receptor (beta chain) was captured in a study of blood T cell repertoires in COVID-19. Across the study: From the United States, Italy and Spain came samples of acute and convalescent COVID-19. PBMCs, B-cell-depleted T cells, or T cells were the source of the cDNA or gDNA that made up the material.

The ends were cut back, 1 base at V and 5 bases at J, with 12 bases in the middle. In germline, CDR1 is KGHSH, CDR2 LQKENI. The CDR3 extends over 15 amino acids. This clone was counted once. Original processing methods: Amplification from reference gene primers served as the basis for estimated nucleated cell counts. Some clones are missing from TCRdb's copy, which holds only in-frame ones; the method was immunoSEQ multiplex PCR. That table is the source of V, J and clone size, and D and trimming were worked out from the DNA. Of just over 300,000 clones in the sample, nearly 90% were seen once. It was during active infection that Seattle patients were enrolled and then longitudinally followed.

The receptor was derived from a woman younger than 45 with COVID-19, enrolled during active disease. This chain joins TRBV18 and TRBJ1-5; TRBD1 might be the D (6 bases). What was sequenced was peripheral blood. CDR3 sequence: CASSPLQGGDQPQHF. DNA of the CDR3: TGTGCCAGCTCACCACTACAGGGTGGCGATCAGCCCCAGCATTTT. The variable domain in full, with the rest retrieved from reference TRBV18 and TRBJ1-5, is NAGVMQNPRHLVRRRGQEARLRCSPMKGHSHVYWYRQLPEEGLKFMVYLQKENIIDESGMPKERFSAEFPKEGPSILRIQQVVRGDSAAYFCASSPLQGGDQPQHFGDGTRLSIL.